This T cell receptor (beta chain) was obtained from a study of CD8 T cells in Susac syndrome. The CDR3 sequence is 17 residues long. Germline V CDR1 and CDR2: DFQATT, SNEGSKA (reference sequence). V lost 5 bases to trimming and J lost 0 bases; unmatched junction nucleotides: 14. With random hexamers, reverse transcription was performed on roughly 0.45 to 1 ug of RNA. It was immunoSEQ multiplex PCR that amplified TCR beta CDR3 across 54 Vbeta and 13 Jbeta. TCRdb passed the immunoSEQ multiplex PCR reads through MiXCR, listing each CDR3 protein once. This sample yields 160,000 or so distinct CDR3 sequences, of which roughly 94% are seen a single time; around 0.21% belongs to the top ten. Points from the study as a whole: The study recognized that its TCR sequencing and HLA analysis covered a relatively small number of individuals.

Of note for this clonotype: Antigen: not known.

This clonotype originated in a human donor with multiple sclerosis. This chain uses TRBV20-1 with TRBJ1-1, with TRBD1 matching over 8 bases. Source material: CD8+ T cells from PBMCs. The CDR3 nucleotides are TGCAGTGCTGAGGGACAGGTTCAGGAGAATTTGAACACTGAAGCTTTCTTT. Translating gives CSAEGQVQENLNTEAFF.